This T cell receptor beta chain emerged from a study of T cell repertoires in cytomegalovirus infection. Per the germline V gene, CDR1 is SGHVS and CDR2 is FNYEAQ. With 3 bases clipped from V and 2 bases from J, the junction kept 8 bases outside the gene matches. The CDR3 has 17 residues. This clonotype was observed a few times. Antigen: not known. TCRdb ran MiXCR on the reads and lists one entry per CDR3 protein. The sample has about 830,000 distinct CDR3 sequences, over 25% seen once; the top ten hold around an eighth. The chain couples TRBV7-6 to TRBJ2-3; 10 positions agree with TRBD2. The source is a human donor in good health (CMV status not recorded). Some clones in this sample may be carry-over from other donors' samples. The sample in question was cultured CD8+ T cells from PBMCs, obtained from culture after CMV antigen stimulation. The CDR3 region is CASSFPDTSGDTDTQYF. The CDR3 DNA reads as TGTGCCAGCAGCTTTCCCGACACTAGCGGGGACACAGATACGCAGTATTTT.